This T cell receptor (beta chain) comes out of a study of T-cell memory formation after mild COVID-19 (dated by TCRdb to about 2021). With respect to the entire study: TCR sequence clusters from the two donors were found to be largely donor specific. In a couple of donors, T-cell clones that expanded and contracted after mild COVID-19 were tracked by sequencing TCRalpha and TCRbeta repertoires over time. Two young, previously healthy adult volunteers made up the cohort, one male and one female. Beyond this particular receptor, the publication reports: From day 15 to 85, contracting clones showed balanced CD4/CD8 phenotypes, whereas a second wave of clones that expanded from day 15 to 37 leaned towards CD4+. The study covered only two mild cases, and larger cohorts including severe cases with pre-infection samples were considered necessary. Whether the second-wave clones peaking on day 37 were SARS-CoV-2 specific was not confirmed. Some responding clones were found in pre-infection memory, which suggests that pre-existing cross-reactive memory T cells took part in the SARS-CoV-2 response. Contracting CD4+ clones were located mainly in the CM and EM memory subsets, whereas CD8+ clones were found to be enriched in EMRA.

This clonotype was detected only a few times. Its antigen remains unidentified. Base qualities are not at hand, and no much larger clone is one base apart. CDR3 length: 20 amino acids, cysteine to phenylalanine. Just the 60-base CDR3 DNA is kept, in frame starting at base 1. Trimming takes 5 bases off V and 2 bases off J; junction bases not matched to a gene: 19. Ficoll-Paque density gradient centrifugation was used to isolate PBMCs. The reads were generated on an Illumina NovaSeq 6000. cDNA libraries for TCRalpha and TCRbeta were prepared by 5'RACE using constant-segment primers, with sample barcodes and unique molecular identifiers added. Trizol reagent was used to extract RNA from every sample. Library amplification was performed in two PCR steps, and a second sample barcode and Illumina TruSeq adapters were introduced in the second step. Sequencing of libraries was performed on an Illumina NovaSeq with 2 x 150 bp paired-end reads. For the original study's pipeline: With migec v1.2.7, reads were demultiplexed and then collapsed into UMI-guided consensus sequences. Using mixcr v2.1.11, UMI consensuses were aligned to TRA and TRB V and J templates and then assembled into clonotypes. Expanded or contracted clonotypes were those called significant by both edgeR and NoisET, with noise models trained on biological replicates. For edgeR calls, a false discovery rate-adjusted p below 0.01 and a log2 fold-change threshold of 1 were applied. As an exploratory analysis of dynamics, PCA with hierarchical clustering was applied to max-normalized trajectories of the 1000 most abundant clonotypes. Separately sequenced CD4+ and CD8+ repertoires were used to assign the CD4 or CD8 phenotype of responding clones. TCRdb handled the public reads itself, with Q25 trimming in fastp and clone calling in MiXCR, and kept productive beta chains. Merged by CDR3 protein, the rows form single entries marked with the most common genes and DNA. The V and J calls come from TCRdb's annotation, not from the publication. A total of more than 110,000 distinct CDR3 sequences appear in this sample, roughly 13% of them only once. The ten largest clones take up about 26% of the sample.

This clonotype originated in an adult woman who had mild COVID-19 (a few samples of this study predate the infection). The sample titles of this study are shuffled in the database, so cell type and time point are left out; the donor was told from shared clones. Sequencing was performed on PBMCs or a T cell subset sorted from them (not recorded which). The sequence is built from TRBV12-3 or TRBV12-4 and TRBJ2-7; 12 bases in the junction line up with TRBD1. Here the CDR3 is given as CASSPKSGTGGQLLTYEQYF. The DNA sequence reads TGTGCCAGCAGTCCTAAATCCGGGACAGGGGGCCAGCTTCTTACCTACGAGCAGTACTTC.